The rows below give T cell receptor beta chains drawn from one sample of a study of blood T cell repertoires in COVID-19. Some clones are missing from TCRdb's copy, which holds only in-frame ones; the method was immunoSEQ multiplex PCR. The sample consists of 84,000 or so clones, around 85% of them appearing once. The sequenced sample was peripheral blood. The receptors come from a man between 60 and 75 years old with acute or convalescent COVID-19. Both conserved end residues are part of each CDR3. D genes are given only for firm matches. A row's size may be missing; if present it is once, few, many or a size class.

J | D | size | V | CDR3 | DNA
TRBJ2-7 | NA | NA | TRBV19 | CASSMRQASGYEQYF | TGTGCCAGTAGTATGAGACAGGCCTCGGGCTACGAGCAGTACTTC
TRBJ1-5 | TRBD1 | NA | TRBV18 | CASSPDRGPQPQHF | TGTGCCAGCTCTCCGGACAGGGGGCCTCAGCCCCAGCATTTT
TRBJ1-1 | NA | NA | TRBV7-3 | CASSLNGAAMNTEAFF | TGTGCCAGCAGCTTGAATGGGGCGGCGATGAACACTGAAGCTTTCTTT
TRBJ1-3 | NA | NA | TRBV9 | CASSATGIPGNTIYF | TGTGCCAGCAGCGCCACAGGGATTCCAGGAAACACCATATATTTT
TRBJ1-4 | NA | NA | TRBV18 | CASSPGRESEKLFF | TGTGCCAGCTCACCGGGAAGGGAGTCTGAAAAACTGTTTTTT
TRBJ2-3 | NA | NA | TRBV7-8 | CASSPRDLSRDTQYF | TGTGCCAGCAGCCCACGGGACTTAAGCAGGGATACGCAGTATTTT
TRBJ1-2 | TRBD1 | NA | TRBV27 | CASSPVGDSYGYTF | TGTGCCAGCAGTCCAGTTGGGGACAGCTATGGCTACACCTTC
TRBJ2-3 | TRBD1 | NA | TRBV7-2 | CASSSQGPADTQYF | TGTGCCAGCAGTTCACAGGGGCCCGCAGATACGCAGTATTTT
TRBJ1-2 | NA | NA | TRBV30 | CAWSPETDPKYYGYTF | TGTGCCTGGAGTCCTGAGACAGACCCCAAATACTATGGCTACACCTTC
TRBJ1-1 | NA | NA | TRBV4-3 | CASSQVWAGSPPDSAFF | TGCGCCAGCAGCCAAGTCTGGGCTGGGAGTCCCCCCGATAGCGCTTTCTTT
TRBJ1-1 | TRBD1 | NA | TRBV4-3 | CASSLDRGNTEAFF | TGCGCCAGCAGCCTCGACAGGGGGAACACTGAAGCTTTCTTT
TRBJ1-3 | NA | few | TRBV4-1 | CASSPRLQSSSGNTIYF | TGCGCCAGCAGCCCTCGCTTGCAGTCTTCCTCTGGAAACACCATATATTTT
TRBJ2-2 | TRBD1 | NA | TRBV7-6 | CASSLALLRQGVHTGELFF | TGTGCCAGCAGCTTAGCCCTACTACGACAGGGAGTCCACACCGGGGAGCTGTTTTTT